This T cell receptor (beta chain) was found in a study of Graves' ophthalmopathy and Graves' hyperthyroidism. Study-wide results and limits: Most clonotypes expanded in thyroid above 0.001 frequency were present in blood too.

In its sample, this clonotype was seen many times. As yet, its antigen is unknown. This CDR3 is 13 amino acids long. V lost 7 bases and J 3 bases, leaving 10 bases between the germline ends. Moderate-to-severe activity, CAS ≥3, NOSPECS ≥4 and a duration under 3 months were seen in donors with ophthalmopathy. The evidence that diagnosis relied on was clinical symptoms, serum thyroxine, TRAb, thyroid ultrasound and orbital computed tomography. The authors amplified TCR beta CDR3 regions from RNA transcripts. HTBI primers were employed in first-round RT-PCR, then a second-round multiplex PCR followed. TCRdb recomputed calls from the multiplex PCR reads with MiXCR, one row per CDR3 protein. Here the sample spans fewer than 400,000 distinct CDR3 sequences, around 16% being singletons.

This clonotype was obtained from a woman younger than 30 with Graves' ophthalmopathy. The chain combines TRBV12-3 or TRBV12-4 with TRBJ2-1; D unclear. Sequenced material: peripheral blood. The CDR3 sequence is CASTTDYYNEQFF. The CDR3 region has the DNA TGTGCCAGCACTACAGATTACTACAATGAGCAGTTCTTC.